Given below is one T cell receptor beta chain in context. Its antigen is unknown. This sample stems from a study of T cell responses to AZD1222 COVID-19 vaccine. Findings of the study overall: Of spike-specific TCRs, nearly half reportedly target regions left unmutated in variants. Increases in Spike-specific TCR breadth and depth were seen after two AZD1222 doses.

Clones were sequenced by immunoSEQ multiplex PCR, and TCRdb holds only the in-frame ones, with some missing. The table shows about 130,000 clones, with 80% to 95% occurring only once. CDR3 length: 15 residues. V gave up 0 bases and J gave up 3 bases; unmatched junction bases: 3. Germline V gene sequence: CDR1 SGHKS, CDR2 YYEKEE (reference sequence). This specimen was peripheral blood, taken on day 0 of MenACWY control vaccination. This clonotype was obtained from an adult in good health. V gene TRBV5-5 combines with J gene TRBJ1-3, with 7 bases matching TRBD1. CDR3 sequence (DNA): TGTGCCAGCAGCTTGGGAGGGGGCGTTGGAAACACCATATATTTT. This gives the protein CASSLGGGVGNTIYF.